This entry lists 14 T cell receptor beta chains sequenced from one sample in a study of beta chain features in type 1 diabetes. Study-wide results and limits: All four CD4+ subsets from Type 1 diabetes patients carried moderately but significantly shorter TCRB CDR3s.

Their antigens remain unidentified. Reverse transcription of all isolated RNA meant that expressed TCRB transcripts were sequenced. The repertoire was sequenced with immunoSEQ multiplex PCR; TCRdb's copy has only in-frame clones and lacks some. The sample carries about 710,000 clones, more than 13% recorded once. The sample comprised naive CD4+ T cells from blood. The receptors were sampled from a man younger than 35 with type 1 diabetes.

This clone showed up just a few times. The V and J genes are TRBV2 and TRBJ2-7; no clear D. V shed 8 bases and J shed 13 bases, with 9 bases lying between them. Germline CDR1 and CDR2: SNHLY and FYNNEI. The CDR3 totals 8 residues. The chain's CDR3 is CASGPSYF. The CDR3 DNA reads as TGTGCCAGCGGACCAAGTTACTTC.

The V call is TRBV5-4, the J call TRBJ1-1; D remains ambiguous. Trimming removed 4 bases from V and 7 bases from J, with 8 bases in between. CDR1 is SGHNT and CDR2 is YYREEE in the germline V gene (reference sequence). This CDR3 has 11 residues. CDR3 sequence reads: CASSTGIEAFF. CDR3 bases: TGTGCCAGCAGCACGGGGATTGAAGCTTTCTTT.

The V call is TRBV7-2, the J call TRBJ1-5; 9 nucleotides align to TRBD1. V was pared by 3 bases and J by 4 bases, with 1 base of the junction left unmatched. The CDR3 has 14 amino acids. The V gene's germline CDR1 is SGHTA and CDR2 FQGNSA. CDR3 amino acids: CASSFGQGNQPQHF. The CDR3, as DNA: TGTGCCAGCAGCTTCGGACAGGGGAATCAGCCCCAGCATTTT.

This clone was seen only a few times. This CDR3 is CASSAGRLTEAFF. The DNA of the CDR3 is TGTGCCAGCAGCGCCGGTAGGCTCACTGAAGCTTTCTTT. The chain carries TRBV7-2 and TRBJ1-1; D is uncertain. CDR3 size: 13 residues. V lost 5 bases and J lost 4, with 11 bases in between. Germline CDR1 SGHTA, CDR2 FQGNSA.

The V gene is TRBV18, the J gene TRBJ2-2; TRBD1 is a possible D gene (6 bases). Germline V gene sequence: CDR1 KGHSH, CDR2 LQKENI. This CDR3 has 14 residues. The germline V and J ends were trimmed by 6 bases and 1 base, with 9 bases remaining between them. CDR3 residues: CASSQTGNTGELFF. DNA of the CDR3: TGTGCCAGCTCCCAGACAGGGAACACCGGGGAGCTGTTTTTT.

The genes are TRBV30 and TRBJ2-5, with 15 bases matching TRBD2. CDR3 size: 16 residues. Germline V gene lookup returns CDR1 GTSNPN and CDR2 SVGIG (reference sequence). V lost 4 bases to trimming and J lost 5 bases; unmatched junction nucleotides: 8. CDR3 DNA: TGTGCCTGGACTGGTGGACTAGCGGGGGGGCGTGAGACCCAGTACTTC. Protein sequence: CAWTGGLAGGRETQYF. Using reference TRBV30 and TRBJ2-5 for the parts outside the CDR3, the full variable domain is SQTIHQWPATLVQPVGSPLSLECTVEGTSNPNLYWYRQAAGRGLQLLFYSVGIGQISSEVPQNLSASRPQDRQFILSSKKLLLSDSGFYLCAWTGGLAGGRETQYFGPGTRLLVL.

The rearrangement links TRBV30 to TRBJ1-5; D remains ambiguous. Per the germline V gene, CDR1 is GTSNPN and CDR2 is SVGIG (reference sequence). V shed 5 bases and J shed 0 bases, with 11 bases lying between them. The CDR3 has 14 amino acids. The CDR3 reads CAWGRGYSNQPQHF. The CDR3 DNA reads as TGTGCCTGGGGTCGGGGTTATAGCAATCAGCCCCAGCATTTT.

The chain employs TRBV29-1 and TRBJ1-1; maybe TRBD1 (6 bases). The CDR3 is 11 amino acids. Germline-derived CDR1 and CDR2 are SQVTM and ANQGSEA. As DNA, the CDR3 is TGCTCCACGACACAGGGCGGTGAAGCTTTCTTT. This codes for CSTTQGGEAFF.

This clone has a handful of counts. The chain recombines TRBV30 with TRBJ1-5; 7 positions match TRBD1. The CDR3 runs 15 residues. J lost 4 bases, V lost 2 bases, and 8 bases had no gene match. From germline, CDR1 is GTSNPN and CDR2 SVGIG (reference sequence). The CDR3 here is CAWSPPGTDNQPQHF. In DNA form, the CDR3 reads TGTGCCTGGAGTCCCCCCGGGACAGATAATCAGCCCCAGCATTTT.

This clone occurred a few times. This chain joins TRBV7-2 and TRBJ1-5; no firm D call. V was cut by 2 bases and J by 1 base, with 12 bases left in between. This CDR3 spans 16 amino acids. CDR1 is SGHTA and CDR2 is FQGNSA in the germline V gene. For the CDR3, the DNA is TGTGCCAGCAGCTTAAGGGCCGCCGGGAGCAATCAGCCCCAGCATTTT. It specifies CASSLRAAGSNQPQHF.

The rearrangement joins TRBV30 to TRBJ1-1; 8 nucleotides align to TRBD1. Per the germline V gene, CDR1 is GTSNPN and CDR2 is SVGIG (reference sequence). V lost 4 bases, J lost 0 bases, and 4 bases stayed unmatched. There are 14 residues in the CDR3. CDR3 in amino acids: CAWTTDRVNTEAFF. CDR3 in DNA: TGTGCCTGGACTACGGACAGGGTGAACACTGAAGCTTTCTTT.

V gene TRBV2 combines with J gene TRBJ1-4, with 9 bases aligning to TRBD1. The CDR3 has 14 amino acids. The ends lost 5 bases at V and 6 bases at J; junction bases unmatched: 4. Germline V gene data show CDR1 as SNHLY and CDR2 as FYNNEI. The CDR3 bases are TGTGCCAGCAGTAGGGACAGGGTCGATGAAAAACTGTTTTTT. This translates into CASSRDRVDEKLFF.

The chain recombines TRBV28 with TRBJ2-7, with D unresolved. CDR3 length: 13 residues. The V end was cut by 3 bases, the J end by 9 bases, with 15 bases between. Germline V lookup: CDR1 MDHEN, CDR2 SYDVKM. CDR3 in amino acids: CASSFRRPVGQYF. In DNA form, the CDR3 reads TGTGCCAGCAGTTTTCGAAGGCCCGTCGGGCAGTACTTC.

The chain employs TRBV9 and TRBJ1-5; D perhaps matches TRBD1 (6 bases). CDR1 is SGDLS, CDR2 YYNGEE, per germline. The germline V and J ends were trimmed by 0 bases and 5 bases, with 9 bases remaining between them. There are 14 residues in the CDR3. The CDR3 region is CASSVGGAYQPQHF. In nucleotides, the CDR3 is TGTGCCAGCAGCGTAGGGGGGGCTTATCAGCCCCAGCATTTT.